This T cell receptor (beta chain) was sequenced for a study of OX40 agonist ivuxolimab in advanced cancers. This CDR3 is 17 amino acids long. V dropped 5 bases and J dropped 4 bases, with 20 bases sitting between them. Germline CDR1 and CDR2: PRHDT and FYEKMQ (reference sequence). Repertoires were generated with immunoSEQ multiplex PCR, while TCRdb's copy carries only in-frame clones and drops some. The sample includes 40,000 or so clones, approximately 86% of them seen just once. The chain joins TRBV13 to TRBJ2-2; D is unresolved. This sequence was found in an adult with an advanced solid tumor such as melanoma, head and neck, liver or kidney cancer. The sample consisted of CD4+ or CD8+ T cells sorted from blood, taken in a trial of the OX40 agonist ivuxolimab. Written as DNA, the CDR3 is TGTGCCAGCAGCCCGGACGGGCCTACTGGAGCCACCGGGGAGCTGTTTTTT. This codes for CASSPDGPTGATGELFF. The whole variable domain, filled in from reference TRBV13 and TRBJ2-2, reads AAGVIQSPRHLIKEKRETATLKCYPIPRHDTVYWYQQGPGQDPQFLISFYEKMQSDKGSIPDRFSAQQFSDYHSELNMSSLELGDSALYFCASSPDGPTGATGELFFGEGSRLTVL.